This T cell receptor beta chain emerged from a study of Ad26.COV2.S vaccination and SARS-CoV-2 variants. Whole-study context: Ad26.COV2.S given intramuscularly, once or twice 56 days apart.

The CDR3 runs to 13 residues. Germline CDR1 and CDR2: MDHEN and SYDVKM. As concerns this clone: Sequence at one end of the junction differs from germline and may be a read error.

TCRdb's copy holds only in-frame clones and misses some; the assay was immunoSEQ multiplex PCR. The sample comprises some 520,000 clones, 87% of which are singletons, and 13% rests with the top ten. Treatment specified: some 20 received Ad26.COV2.S at low or high dose, single or two shots; several received placebo; per-sample allocation not given. Collection of the samples took place on day 63 after the first injection of vaccine or placebo. This sequence originates from a person aged 18-65 years who received the Ad26.COV2.S COVID-19 vaccine or a placebo. This sequence joins TRBV28 and TRBJ1-1; possible D gene TRBD1, 6 bases. Material: peripheral blood, obtained in a trial of Ad26.COV2.S vaccine versus placebo. CDR3 residues: CASGYRAPTGAFF. In nucleotides, the CDR3 is TGTGCCAGCGGGTACAGGGCCCCCACTGGAGCTTTCTTT.